Each of the 16 T cell receptor beta chains below was sequenced from the same sample in a study of beta chain features in type 1 diabetes (dated by TCRdb to between 2018 and 2020). Libraries were built with the immunoSEQ multiplex PCR assay. All of the isolated RNA was reverse transcribed with the High Capacity cDNA Reverse Transcription Kit, so expressed TCRB transcripts were sequenced. Drawn from immuneACCESS, this table holds only the in-frame rearrangements with V and J called that TCRdb kept. Clones are partly lost; checked studies trace under half to an unresolved V gene and leave the rest unexplained. The sample table holds roughly 450,000 clones, of which approximately 15% were seen once. The ten most abundant clones make up 0.035% to 0.04% of the sample. Material for sequencing was naive CD4+ T cells from blood. In the paper's terms, the cell subset or site label means: true naive CD4+ T cells. The receptors come from a man aged 30-40 years in good health.

This sequence joins TRBV5-1 and TRBJ2-3; the match to TRBD1 covers 7 bases. V dropped 0 bases and J dropped 9; count of bases not matched to a gene: 4. This CDR3 is 13 amino acids long. The germline CDR1 and CDR2 sequences are SGHRS and YFSETQ. In DNA form, the CDR3 reads TGCGCCAGCAGCTTGGGCCGGGACAGAACGCAGTATTTT. Translated: CASSLGRDRTQYF.

This clone was seen a few times. The J gene is TRBJ2-3, the V gene TRBV6-5; a possible D gene is TRBD2 (5 bases). Germline V gives CDR1 MNHEY, CDR2 SVGAGI. There are 14 residues in the CDR3. V lost 0 bases to trimming and J lost 2 bases, with 6 bases between them. Written as DNA, the CDR3 is TGTGCCAGCAGTTACTCCGGGGTCACAGATACGCAGTATTTT. It is translated as CASSYSGVTDTQYF.

For this clone: Other DNA sequences in the sample encode the same CDR3. The chain links TRBV7-2 to TRBJ2-1; 9 nucleotides align to TRBD1. Trimming removed 5 bases from V and 1 base from J; junction bases left unmatched: 3. The CDR3 has 15 residues. The V gene's germline CDR1 is SGHTA and CDR2 FQGNSA. DNA of the CDR3: TGTGCCAGCAGCCCGGACAGGGGTTCCTACAATGAGCAGTTCTTC. It translates to CASSPDRGSYNEQFF. Full variable domain (missing parts from reference TRBV7-2 and TRBJ2-1): GAGVSQSPSNKVTEKGKDVELRCDPISGHTALYWYRQSLGQGLEFLIYFQGNSAPDKSGLPSDRFSAERTGGSVSTLTIQRTQQEDSAVYLCASSPDRGSYNEQFFGPGTRLTVL.

The chain has TRBV30 and TRBJ1-2; D unresolved. Germline V gives CDR1 GTSNPN, CDR2 SVGIG (reference sequence). Trimming removed 4 bases at V and 2 bases at J, with 11 bases between. The CDR3 has 13 amino acids. The CDR3 is CAWTPGLNYGYTF. For the CDR3, the DNA is TGTGCCTGGACCCCAGGACTAAACTATGGCTACACCTTC. Full variable domain (remainder filled in from reference TRBV30 and TRBJ1-2): SQTIHQWPATLVQPVGSPLSLECTVEGTSNPNLYWYRQAAGRGLQLLFYSVGIGQISSEVPQNLSASRPQDRQFILSSKKLLLSDSGFYLCAWTPGLNYGYTFGSGTRLTVV.

There are a few counts of this clone. V gene TRBV7-2 combines with J gene TRBJ2-5; D is possibly TRBD1 or TRBD2 (5 bases each). This CDR3 comprises 14 residues. CDR1 and CDR2 (germline): SGHTA, FQGNSA. Between the trimmed V and J ends, which lost 5 bases and 5 bases, there was a span of 15 bases. CDR3 DNA: TGTGCCAGCAGCCCGGGGCTTCCCGGGGAGACCCAGTACTTC. The encoded protein is CASSPGLPGETQYF.

The chain employs TRBV11-3 and TRBJ2-1; 10 positions match TRBD2. V lost 2 bases, J lost 6 bases, and 4 bases stayed unmatched. There are 15 residues in the CDR3. The germline CDR1 and CDR2 sequences are SGHNT and YENEEA. In DNA form, the CDR3 reads TGTGCCAGCAGCTTAACACTAGCGGGGCTCAATGAGCAGTTCTTC. Protein: CASSLTLAGLNEQFF.

This clone has only a few counts. The chain links TRBV2 to TRBJ2-5, with 10 bases aligning to TRBD2. The J segment lost 5 bases and the V segment lost 6 bases, leaving 9 bases of the junction unmatched. The germline gives CDR1 SNHLY, CDR2 FYNNEI. The CDR3 is 15 amino acids. The CDR3 spells CASSPRLAGMETQYF. Here the CDR3 DNA reads TGTGCCAGCAGCCCCCGACTAGCGGGCATGGAGACCCAGTACTTC.

This clone turned up a few times. The chain is built from TRBV18 and TRBJ1-2; possible D gene TRBD1, 6 bases. Looked up from germline, CDR1 is KGHSH and CDR2 is LQKENI. The germline V and J ends were trimmed by 3 bases and 6 bases, with 29 bases remaining between them. This CDR3 region has 19 residues. The CDR3 protein is CASSPSLASQQGVRDGYTF. DNA for the CDR3: TGTGCCAGCTCACCCTCCTTAGCCTCCCAACAGGGAGTTAGAGATGGCTACACCTTC.

V is TRBV18 and J is TRBJ2-3; no firm D call. CDR1 and CDR2 (germline): KGHSH, LQKENI. The V gene lost 2 bases and the J gene lost 5 bases, with 8 bases spanning the gap. The CDR3 spans 13 residues. CDR3 DNA sequence: TGTGCCAGCTCACCAGGTCTAGAAGATACGCAGTATTTT. The encoded protein is CASSPGLEDTQYF.

This clone was counted only a few times. CDR3 bases: TGCGCCAGCAGCCCGGTCTTAGCGGGAGGGAGCACAGATACGCAGTATTTT. Translated: CASSPVLAGGSTDTQYF. The genes are TRBV5-1 and TRBJ2-3, with 11 bases fitting TRBD2. Germline V gene sequence: CDR1 SGHRS, CDR2 YFSETQ. CDR3 length equals 17 residues. V lost 4 bases to trimming and J lost 0 bases; unmatched junction nucleotides: 7.

This clone has more than one count but fewer than ten. The chain uses TRBV29-1 and TRBJ1-2; maybe TRBD1 (6 bases). The CDR3 spans 15 residues. Germline V gene sequence: CDR1 SQVTM, CDR2 ANQGSEA. Trimming shortened V by 1 base and J by 1 base, and 13 bases separated the two germline ends. CDR3 residues: CSVEAGGRGNYGYTF. The CDR3 coding sequence is TGCAGCGTTGAAGCCGGGGGGCGCGGTAACTATGGCTACACCTTC.

Concerning this clone itself: Additional DNA sequences in this sample encode the identical CDR3. V and J are TRBV4-3 and TRBJ2-1, with 10 bases matching TRBD2. CDR3 length: 15 amino acids. Germline assignment: CDR1 LGHNA and CDR2 YSLEER. Unmatched junction bases numbered 1, after V lost 1 base and J lost 4 bases. CDR3 residues: CASSQGTSGYNEQFF. DNA for the CDR3: TGCGCCAGCAGCCAAGGGACTAGCGGTTACAATGAGCAGTTCTTC.

CDR3 protein: CASSLLSRGPETQYF. CDR3 bases: TGCGCCAGCAGCTTGTTGTCCCGGGGGCCTGAGACCCAGTACTTC. V gene TRBV5-1 combines with J gene TRBJ2-5; the D call may be TRBD1 or TRBD2 (6 bases each). The CDR3 runs to 15 residues. From germline, CDR1 is SGHRS and CDR2 YFSETQ. V lost 1 base to trimming and J lost 5 bases, with 15 bases between them.

The chain has TRBV9 and TRBJ2-3, with TRBD2 matching over 10 bases. The V gene end was trimmed by 4 bases and the J gene end by 1 base; junction bases not matched to a gene: 9. This CDR3 is built from 17 residues. Germline-derived CDR1 and CDR2 are SGDLS and YYNGEE. The CDR3 region has the DNA TGTGCCAGCAGCACCTGGACTAGCGGCCTACGCACAGATACGCAGTATTTT. It specifies CASSTWTSGLRTDTQYF.

This clone turned up a few times. The chain joins TRBV18 to TRBJ2-1; D is undetermined. In germline, CDR1 is KGHSH, CDR2 LQKENI. V lost 6 bases, J lost 15 bases, and 21 bases lay in between. CDR3 length equals 13 residues. CDR3 nucleotide sequence: TGTGCCAGCTCTAGAGACATAAACCATGGCCCGTTCTTC. This translates into CASSRDINHGPFF. Full variable domain (remainder filled in from reference TRBV18 and TRBJ2-1): NAGVMQNPRHLVRRRGQEARLRCSPMKGHSHVYWYRQLPEEGLKFMVYLQKENIIDESGMPKERFSAEFPKEGPSILRIQQVVRGDSAAYFCASSRDINHGPFFGPGTRLTVL.

The CDR3: CASSFGRVYEQYF. The CDR3 region has the DNA TGTGCCAGCAGCTTCGGACGGGTCTACGAGCAGTACTTC. The rearrangement uses TRBV7-2 and TRBJ2-7; D uncertain. The length of the CDR3 is 13 residues. Per germline, CDR1 SGHTA and CDR2 FQGNSA. The V end lost 3 bases, the J end lost 3 bases, and 9 bases lay between the germline ends.